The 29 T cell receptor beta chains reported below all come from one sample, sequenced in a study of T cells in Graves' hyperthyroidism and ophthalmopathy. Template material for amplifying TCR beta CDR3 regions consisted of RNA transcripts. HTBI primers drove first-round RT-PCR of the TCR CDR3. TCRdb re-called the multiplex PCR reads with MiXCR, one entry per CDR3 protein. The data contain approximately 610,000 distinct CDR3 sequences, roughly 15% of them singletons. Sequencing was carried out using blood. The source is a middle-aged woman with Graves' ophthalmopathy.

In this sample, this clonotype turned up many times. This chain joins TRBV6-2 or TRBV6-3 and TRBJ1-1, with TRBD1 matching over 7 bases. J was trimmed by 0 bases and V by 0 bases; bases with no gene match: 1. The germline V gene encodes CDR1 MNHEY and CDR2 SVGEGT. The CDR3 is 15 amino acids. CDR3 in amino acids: CASSYSTGMNTEAFF. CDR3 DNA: TGTGCCAGCAGTTACTCGACAGGGATGAACACTGAAGCTTTCTTT.

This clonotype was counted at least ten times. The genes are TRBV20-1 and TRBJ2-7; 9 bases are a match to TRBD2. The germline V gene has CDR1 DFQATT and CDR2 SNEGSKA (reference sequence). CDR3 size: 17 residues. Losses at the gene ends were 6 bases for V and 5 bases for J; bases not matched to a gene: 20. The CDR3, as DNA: TGCAGTGCCCCGACCCCTTTAGCGGGAGAGGACATAAACGAGCAGTACTTC. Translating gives CSAPTPLAGEDINEQYF.

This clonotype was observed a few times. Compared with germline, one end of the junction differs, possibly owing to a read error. This chain's CDR3 is CAGSITSGLSYEQYF. The CDR3 region has the DNA TGTGCCGGTAGTATAACTAGCGGACTTTCCTACGAGCAGTACTTC. The V call is TRBV19, the J call TRBJ2-7; 8 bases fit TRBD2. This CDR3 comprises 15 residues. Looked up from germline, CDR1 is LNHDA and CDR2 is SQIVND (reference sequence).

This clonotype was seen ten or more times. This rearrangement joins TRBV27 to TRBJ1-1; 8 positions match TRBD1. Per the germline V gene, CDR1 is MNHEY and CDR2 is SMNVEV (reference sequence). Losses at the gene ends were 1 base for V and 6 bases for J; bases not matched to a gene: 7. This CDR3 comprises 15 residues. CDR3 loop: CASSLYPGGRAEAFF. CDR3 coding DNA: TGTGCCAGCAGTTTATACCCAGGGGGCAGAGCTGAAGCTTTCTTT.

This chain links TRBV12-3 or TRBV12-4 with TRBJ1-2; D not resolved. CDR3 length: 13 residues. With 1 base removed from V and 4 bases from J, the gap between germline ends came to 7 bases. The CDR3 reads CASSLGAVYGYTF. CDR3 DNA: TGTGCCAGCAGTTTAGGGGCAGTCTATGGCTACACCTTC.

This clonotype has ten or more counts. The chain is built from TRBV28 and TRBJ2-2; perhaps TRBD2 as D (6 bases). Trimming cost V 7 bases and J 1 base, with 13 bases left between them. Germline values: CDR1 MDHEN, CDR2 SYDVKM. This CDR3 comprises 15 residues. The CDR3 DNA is TGTGCCAGCACTCGGGGGAGGAGGAACACCGGGGAGCTGTTTTTT. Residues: CASTRGRRNTGELFF.

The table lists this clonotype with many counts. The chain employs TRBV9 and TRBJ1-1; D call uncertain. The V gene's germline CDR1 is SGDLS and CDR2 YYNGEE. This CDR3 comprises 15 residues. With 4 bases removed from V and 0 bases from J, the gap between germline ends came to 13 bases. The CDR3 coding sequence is TGTGCCAGCAGCCCAGCTCTCGGGCTGAACACTGAAGCTTTCTTT. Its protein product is CASSPALGLNTEAFF.

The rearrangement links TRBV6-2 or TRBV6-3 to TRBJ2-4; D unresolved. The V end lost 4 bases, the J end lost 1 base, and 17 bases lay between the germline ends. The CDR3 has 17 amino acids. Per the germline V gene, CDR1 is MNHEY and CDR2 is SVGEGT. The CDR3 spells CASSFKVLGIAKNIQYF. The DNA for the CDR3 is TGTGCCAGCAGTTTTAAGGTCCTAGGCATCGCCAAAAACATTCAGTACTTC.

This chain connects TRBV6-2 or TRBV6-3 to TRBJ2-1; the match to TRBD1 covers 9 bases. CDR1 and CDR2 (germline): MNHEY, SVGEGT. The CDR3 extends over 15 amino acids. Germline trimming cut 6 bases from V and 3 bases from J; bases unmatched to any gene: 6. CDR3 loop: CASRPTGGGYNEQFF. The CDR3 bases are TGTGCCAGCAGACCCACAGGGGGCGGCTACAATGAGCAGTTCTTC.

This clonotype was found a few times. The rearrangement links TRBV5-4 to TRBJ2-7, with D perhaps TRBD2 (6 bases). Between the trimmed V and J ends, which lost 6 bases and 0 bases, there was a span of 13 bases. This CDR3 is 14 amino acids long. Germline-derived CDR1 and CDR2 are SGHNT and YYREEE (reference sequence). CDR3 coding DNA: TGTGCCAGCAACCTCGGAGGGAGCTCCTACGAGCAGTACTTC. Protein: CASNLGGSSYEQYF.

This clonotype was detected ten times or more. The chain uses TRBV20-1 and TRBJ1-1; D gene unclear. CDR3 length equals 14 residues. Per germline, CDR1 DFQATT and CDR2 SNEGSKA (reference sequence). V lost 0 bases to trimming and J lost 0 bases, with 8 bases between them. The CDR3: CSAREGPMNTEAFF. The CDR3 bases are TGCAGTGCTAGAGAAGGACCGATGAACACTGAAGCTTTCTTT.

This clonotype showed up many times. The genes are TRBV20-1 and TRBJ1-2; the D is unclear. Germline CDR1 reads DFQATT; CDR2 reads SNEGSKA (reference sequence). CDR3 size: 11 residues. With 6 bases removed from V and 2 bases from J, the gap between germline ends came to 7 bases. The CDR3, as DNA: TGCAGTGCACCGGACAACTATGGCTACACCTTC. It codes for CSAPDNYGYTF.

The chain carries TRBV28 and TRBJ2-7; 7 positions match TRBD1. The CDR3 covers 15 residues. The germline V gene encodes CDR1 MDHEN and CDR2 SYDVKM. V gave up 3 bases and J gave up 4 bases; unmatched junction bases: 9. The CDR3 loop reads CASSFGDSSGYEQYF. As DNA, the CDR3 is TGTGCCAGCAGTTTTGGGGACAGTTCGGGGTACGAGCAGTACTTC. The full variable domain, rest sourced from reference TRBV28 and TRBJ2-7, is DVKVTQSSRYLVKRTGEKVFLECVQDMDHENMFWYRQDPGLGLRLIYFSYDVKMKEKGDIPEGYSVSREKKERFSLILESASTNQTSMYLCASSFGDSSGYEQYFGPGTRLTVT.

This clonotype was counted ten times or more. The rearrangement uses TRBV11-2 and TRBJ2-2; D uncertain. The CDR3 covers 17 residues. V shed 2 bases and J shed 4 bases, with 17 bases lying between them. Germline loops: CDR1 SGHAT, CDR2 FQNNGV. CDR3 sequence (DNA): TGTGCCAGCAGCTTATTCCCTCAACCCAAGGGCACCGGGGAGCTGTTTTTT. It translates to CASSLFPQPKGTGELFF.

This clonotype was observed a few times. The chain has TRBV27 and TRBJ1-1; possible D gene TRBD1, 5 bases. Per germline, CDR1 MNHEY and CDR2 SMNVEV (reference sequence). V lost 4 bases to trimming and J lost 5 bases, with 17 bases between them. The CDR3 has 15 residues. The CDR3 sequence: CASSWGGRGMTEAFF. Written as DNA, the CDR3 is TGTGCCAGCAGTTGGGGGGGAAGGGGTATGACTGAAGCTTTCTTT.

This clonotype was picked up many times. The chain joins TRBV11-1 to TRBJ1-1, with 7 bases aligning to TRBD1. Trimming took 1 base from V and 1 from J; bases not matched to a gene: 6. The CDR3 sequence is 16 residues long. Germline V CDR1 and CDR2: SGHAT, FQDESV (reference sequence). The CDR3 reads CASSLVPDRRNTEAFF. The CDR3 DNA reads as TGTGCCAGCAGCTTAGTCCCGGACAGGAGGAACACTGAAGCTTTCTTT.

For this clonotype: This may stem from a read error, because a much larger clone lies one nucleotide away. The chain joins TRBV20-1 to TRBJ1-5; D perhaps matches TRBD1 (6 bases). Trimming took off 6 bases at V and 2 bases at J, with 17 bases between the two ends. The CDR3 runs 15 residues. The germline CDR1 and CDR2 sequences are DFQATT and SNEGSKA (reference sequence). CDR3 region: CSARRMDSGNQPQHF. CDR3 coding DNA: TGCAGTGCCCGCCGGATGGACAGCGGCAATCAGCCCCAGCATTTT.

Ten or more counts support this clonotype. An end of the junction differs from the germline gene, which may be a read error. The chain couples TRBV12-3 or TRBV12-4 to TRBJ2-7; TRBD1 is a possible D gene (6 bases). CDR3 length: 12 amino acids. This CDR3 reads CASSPLDRPLFF. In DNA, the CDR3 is TGTGCCAGCAGCCCCTTGGACAGACCCCTCTTCTTC.

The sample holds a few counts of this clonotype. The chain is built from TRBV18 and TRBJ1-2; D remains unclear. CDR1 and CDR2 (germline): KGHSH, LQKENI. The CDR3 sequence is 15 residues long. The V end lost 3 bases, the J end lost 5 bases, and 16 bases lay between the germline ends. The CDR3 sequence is CASSPAKYSPYGYTF. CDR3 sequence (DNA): TGTGCCAGCTCACCGGCCAAGTATAGCCCTTATGGCTACACCTTC.

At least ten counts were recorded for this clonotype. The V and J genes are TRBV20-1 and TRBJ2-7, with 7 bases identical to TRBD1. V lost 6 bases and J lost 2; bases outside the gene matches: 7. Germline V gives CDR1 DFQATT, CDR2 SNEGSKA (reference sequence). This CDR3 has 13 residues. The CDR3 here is CSATGTVAYEQYF. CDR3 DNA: TGCAGTGCCACCGGGACAGTTGCCTACGAGCAGTACTTC.

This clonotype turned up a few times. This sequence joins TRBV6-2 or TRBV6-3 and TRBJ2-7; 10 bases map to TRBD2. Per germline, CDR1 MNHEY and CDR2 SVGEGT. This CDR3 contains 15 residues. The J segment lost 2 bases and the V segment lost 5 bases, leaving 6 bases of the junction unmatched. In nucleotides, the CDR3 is TGTGCCAGCAGTCGCGGGACTAGCGAGACCTACGAGCAGTACTTC. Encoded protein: CASSRGTSETYEQYF.

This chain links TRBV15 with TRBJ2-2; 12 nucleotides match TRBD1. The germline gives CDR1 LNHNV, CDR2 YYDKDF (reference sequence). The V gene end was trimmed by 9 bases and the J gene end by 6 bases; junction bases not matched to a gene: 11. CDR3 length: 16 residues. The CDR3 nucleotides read TGTGCCACTAAGGGACAGGGGGCGTCTTCGGCCGGGGAGCTGTTTTTT. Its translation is CATKGQGASSAGELFF.

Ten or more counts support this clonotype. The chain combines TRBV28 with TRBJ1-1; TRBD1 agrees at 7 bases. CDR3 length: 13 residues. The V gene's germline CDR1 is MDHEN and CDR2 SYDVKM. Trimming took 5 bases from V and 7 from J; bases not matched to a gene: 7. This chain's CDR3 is CASSPLGTDEAFF. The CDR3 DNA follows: TGTGCCAGCAGTCCTCTTGGGACAGATGAAGCTTTCTTT. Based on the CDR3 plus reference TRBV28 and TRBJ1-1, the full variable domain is DVKVTQSSRYLVKRTGEKVFLECVQDMDHENMFWYRQDPGLGLRLIYFSYDVKMKEKGDIPEGYSVSREKKERFSLILESASTNQTSMYLCASSPLGTDEAFFGQGTRLTVV.

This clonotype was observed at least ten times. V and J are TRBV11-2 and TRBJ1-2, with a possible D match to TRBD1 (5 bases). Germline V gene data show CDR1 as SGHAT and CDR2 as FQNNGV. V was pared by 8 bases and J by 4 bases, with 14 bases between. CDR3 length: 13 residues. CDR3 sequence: CASGPLGTYGYTF. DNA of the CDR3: TGTGCCAGCGGGCCGCTAGGGACCTATGGCTACACCTTC.

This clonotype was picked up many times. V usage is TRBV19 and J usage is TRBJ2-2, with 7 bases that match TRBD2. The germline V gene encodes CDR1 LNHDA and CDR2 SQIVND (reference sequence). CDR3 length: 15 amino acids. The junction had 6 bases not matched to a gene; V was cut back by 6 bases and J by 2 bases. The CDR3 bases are TGTGCCAGTAGAACAGCTAGCGGAAACACCGGGGAGCTGTTTTTT. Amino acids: CASRTASGNTGELFF.

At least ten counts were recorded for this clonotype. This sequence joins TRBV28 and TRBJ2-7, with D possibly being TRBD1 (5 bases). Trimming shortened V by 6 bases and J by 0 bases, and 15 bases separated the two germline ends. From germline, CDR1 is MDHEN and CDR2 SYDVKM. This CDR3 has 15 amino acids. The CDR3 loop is CASSHGHTNSYEQYF. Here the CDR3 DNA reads TGTGCCAGCAGCCATGGACATACTAACTCCTACGAGCAGTACTTC.

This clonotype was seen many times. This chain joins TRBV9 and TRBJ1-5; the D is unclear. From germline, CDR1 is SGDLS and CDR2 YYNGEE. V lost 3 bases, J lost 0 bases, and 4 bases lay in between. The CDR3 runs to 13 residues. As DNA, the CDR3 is TGTGCCAGCAGCGCCCCTAGCAATCAGCCCCAGCATTTT. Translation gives CASSAPSNQPQHF.

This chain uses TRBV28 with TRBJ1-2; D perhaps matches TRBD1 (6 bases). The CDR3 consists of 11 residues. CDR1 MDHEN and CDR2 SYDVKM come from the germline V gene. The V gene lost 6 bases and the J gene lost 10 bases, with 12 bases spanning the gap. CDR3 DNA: TGTGCCAGCAGGAGACAGGCCTACTACACCTTC. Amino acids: CASRRQAYYTF.

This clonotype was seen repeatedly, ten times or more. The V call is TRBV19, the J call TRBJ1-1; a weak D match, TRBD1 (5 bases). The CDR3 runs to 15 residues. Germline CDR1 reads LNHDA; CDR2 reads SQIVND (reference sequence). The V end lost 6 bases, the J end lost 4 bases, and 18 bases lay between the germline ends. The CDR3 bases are TGTGCCAGTAGCCCCGGGACTTCATCACCCACTGAAGCTTTCTTT. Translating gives CASSPGTSSPTEAFF.